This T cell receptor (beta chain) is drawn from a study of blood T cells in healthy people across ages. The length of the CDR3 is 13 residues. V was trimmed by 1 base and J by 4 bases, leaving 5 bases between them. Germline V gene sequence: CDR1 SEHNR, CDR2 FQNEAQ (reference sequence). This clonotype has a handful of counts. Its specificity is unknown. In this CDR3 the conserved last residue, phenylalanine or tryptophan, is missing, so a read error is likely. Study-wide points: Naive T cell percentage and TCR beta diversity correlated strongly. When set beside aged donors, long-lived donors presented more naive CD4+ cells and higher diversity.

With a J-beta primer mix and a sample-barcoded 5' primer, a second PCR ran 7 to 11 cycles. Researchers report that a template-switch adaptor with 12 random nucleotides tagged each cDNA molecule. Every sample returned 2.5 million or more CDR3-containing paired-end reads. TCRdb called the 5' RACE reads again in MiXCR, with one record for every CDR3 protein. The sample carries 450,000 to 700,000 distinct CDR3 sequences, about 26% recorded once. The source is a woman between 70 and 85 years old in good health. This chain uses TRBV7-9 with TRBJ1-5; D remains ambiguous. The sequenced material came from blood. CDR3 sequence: CASSLGDNQPQHL. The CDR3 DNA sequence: TGTGCCAGCAGCTTAGGAGATAATCAGCCCCAGCATCTT.